This entry concerns a single T cell receptor (beta chain). Its antigen is undetermined. These data come from a study of T cells in Graves' hyperthyroidism and ophthalmopathy. Newly diagnosed hyperthyroidism, duration under 2 months, in patients aged 18 to 65. For the diagnoses, clinical symptoms, serum thyroxine and TRAb, thyroid ultrasound and orbital computed tomography were used. The source of the PBMCs was 10 ml of fresh peripheral blood. This CDR3 has 16 amino acids. V shed 3 bases, J shed 1 base, and the junction held 7 bases outside the gene matches. Per the germline V gene, CDR1 is LNHNV and CDR2 is YYDKDF (reference sequence). RNA transcripts gave rise to amplified TCR beta CDR3 regions. HTBI primers were employed in a first-round RT-PCR of the TCR CDR3. TCRdb called the multiplex PCR reads again in MiXCR, with one record for every CDR3 protein. This table holds some 800,000 distinct CDR3 sequences, more than 30% found once.

Study-wide results and caveats: Progression to ophthalmopathy was predicted a median of roughly 6.6 months early.

The clonotype was recovered from a man between 18 and 35 years old with Graves' hyperthyroidism. The rearrangement uses TRBV15 and TRBJ2-7; 9 bases match TRBD1. Source material: blood. The CDR3, as DNA: TGTGCCACCAGCAGCGTACAGGGGGCTAAGTCCTACGAGCAGTACTTC. Encoded protein: CATSSVQGAKSYEQYF.